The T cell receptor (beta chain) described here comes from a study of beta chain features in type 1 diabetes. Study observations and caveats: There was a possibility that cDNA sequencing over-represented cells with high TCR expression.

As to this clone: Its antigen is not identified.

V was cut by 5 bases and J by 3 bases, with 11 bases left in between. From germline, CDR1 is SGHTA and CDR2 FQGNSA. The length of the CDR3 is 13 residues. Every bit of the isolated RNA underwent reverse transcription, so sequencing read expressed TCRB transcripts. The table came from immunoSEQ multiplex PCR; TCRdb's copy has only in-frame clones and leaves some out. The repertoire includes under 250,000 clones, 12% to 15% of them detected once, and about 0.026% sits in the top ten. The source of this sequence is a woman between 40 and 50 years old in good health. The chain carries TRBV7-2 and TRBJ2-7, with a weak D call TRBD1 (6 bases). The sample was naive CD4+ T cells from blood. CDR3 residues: CASSVSGDYEQYF. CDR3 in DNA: TGTGCCAGCAGCGTATCAGGGGACTACGAGCAGTACTTC.